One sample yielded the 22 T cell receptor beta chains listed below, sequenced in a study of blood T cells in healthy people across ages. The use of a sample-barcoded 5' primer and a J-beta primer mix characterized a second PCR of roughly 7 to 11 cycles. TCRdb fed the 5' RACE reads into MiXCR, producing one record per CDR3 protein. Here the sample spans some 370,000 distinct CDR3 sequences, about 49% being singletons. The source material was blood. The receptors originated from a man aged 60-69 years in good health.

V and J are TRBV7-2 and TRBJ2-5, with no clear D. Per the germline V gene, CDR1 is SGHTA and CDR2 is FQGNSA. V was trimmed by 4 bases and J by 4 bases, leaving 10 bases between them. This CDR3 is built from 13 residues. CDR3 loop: CASSSWLGETQYF. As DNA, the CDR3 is TGTGCCAGCAGCTCCTGGCTTGGAGAGACCCAGTACTTC.

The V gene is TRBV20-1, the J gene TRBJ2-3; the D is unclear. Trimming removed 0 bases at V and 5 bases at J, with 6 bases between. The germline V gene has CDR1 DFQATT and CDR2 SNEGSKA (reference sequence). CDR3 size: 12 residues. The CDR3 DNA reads TGCAGTGCTAGAGATGGAGTAGATACGCAGTATTTT. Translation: CSARDGVDTQYF.

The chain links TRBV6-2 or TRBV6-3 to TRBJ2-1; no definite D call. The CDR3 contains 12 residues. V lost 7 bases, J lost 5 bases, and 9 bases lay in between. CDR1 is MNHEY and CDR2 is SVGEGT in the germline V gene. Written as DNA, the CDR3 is TGTGCCAGCAAGTACAGAGACAATGAGCAGTTCTTC. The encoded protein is CASKYRDNEQFF.

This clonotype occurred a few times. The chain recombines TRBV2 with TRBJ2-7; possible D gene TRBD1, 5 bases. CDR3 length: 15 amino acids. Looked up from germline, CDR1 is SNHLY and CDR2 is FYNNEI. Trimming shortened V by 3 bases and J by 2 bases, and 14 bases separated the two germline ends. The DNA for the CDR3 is TGTGCCAGCAGTGAGAGACAGCCAGCGACCTACGAGCAGTACTTC. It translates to CASSERQPATYEQYF.

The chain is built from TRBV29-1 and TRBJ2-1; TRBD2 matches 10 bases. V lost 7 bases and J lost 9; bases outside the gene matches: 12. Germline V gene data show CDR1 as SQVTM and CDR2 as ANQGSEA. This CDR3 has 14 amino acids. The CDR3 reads CSAQKASGGGEQFF. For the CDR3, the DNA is TGCAGCGCCCAAAAGGCTAGCGGGGGTGGTGAGCAGTTCTTC.

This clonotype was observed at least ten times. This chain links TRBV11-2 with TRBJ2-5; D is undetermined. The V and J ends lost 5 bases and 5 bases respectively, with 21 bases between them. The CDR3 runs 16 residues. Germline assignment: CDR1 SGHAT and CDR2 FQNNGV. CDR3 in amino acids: CASSQVSRWGRETQYF. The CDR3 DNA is TGTGCCAGCAGCCAAGTTAGCCGCTGGGGTCGGGAGACCCAGTACTTC.

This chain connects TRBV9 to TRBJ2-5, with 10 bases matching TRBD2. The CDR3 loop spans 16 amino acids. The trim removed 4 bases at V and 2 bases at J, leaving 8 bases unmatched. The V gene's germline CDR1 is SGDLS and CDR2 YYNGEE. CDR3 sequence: CASSHLAGEWQETQYF. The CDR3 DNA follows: TGTGCCAGCAGCCATCTAGCGGGAGAGTGGCAAGAGACCCAGTACTTC.

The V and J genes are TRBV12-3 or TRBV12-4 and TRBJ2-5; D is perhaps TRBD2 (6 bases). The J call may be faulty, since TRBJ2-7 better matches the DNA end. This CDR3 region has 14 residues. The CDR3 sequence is CATLGGTGSYEQYF. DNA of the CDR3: TGTGCCACCCTAGGAGGGACGGGATCCTACGAGCAGTACTTC.

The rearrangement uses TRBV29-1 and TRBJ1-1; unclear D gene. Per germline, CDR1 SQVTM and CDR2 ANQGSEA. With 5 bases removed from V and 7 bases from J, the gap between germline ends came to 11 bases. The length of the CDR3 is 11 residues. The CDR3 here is CSVRSPGEAFF. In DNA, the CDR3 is TGCAGCGTTAGGTCCCCAGGTGAAGCTTTCTTT.

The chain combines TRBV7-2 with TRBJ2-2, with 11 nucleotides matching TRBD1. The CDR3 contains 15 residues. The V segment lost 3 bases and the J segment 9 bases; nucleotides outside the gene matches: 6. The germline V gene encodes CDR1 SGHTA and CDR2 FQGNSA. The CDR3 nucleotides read TGTGCCAGCAGCTTGGACAGGGGGCGCGACTGGGAGCTGTTTTTT. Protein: CASSLDRGRDWELFF.

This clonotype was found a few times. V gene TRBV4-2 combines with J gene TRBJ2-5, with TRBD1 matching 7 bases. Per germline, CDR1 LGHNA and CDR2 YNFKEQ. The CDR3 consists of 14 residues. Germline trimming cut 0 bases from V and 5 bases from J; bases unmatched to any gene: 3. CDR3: CASSQERGRETQYF. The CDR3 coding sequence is TGTGCCAGCAGCCAAGAGAGGGGGCGGGAGACCCAGTACTTC.

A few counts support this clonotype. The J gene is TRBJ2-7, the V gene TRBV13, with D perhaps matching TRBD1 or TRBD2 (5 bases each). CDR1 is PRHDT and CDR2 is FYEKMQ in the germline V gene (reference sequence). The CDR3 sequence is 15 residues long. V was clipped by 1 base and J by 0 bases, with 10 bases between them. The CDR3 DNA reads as TGTGCCAGCAGCTTAGCTGAGGGGAGCTCCTACGAGCAGTACTTC. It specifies CASSLAEGSSYEQYF.

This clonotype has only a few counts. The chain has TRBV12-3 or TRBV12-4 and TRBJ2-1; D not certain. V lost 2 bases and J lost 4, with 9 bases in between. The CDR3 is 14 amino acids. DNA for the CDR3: TGTGCCAGCAGTTTAATAACTGGATACAATGAGCAGTTCTTC. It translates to CASSLITGYNEQFF.

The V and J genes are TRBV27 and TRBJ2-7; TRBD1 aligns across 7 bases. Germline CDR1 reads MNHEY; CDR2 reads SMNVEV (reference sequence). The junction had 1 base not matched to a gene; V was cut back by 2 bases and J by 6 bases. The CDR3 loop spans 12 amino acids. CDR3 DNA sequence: TGTGCCAGCAGTTTAACAGGGGCCGAGCAGTACTTC. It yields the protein CASSLTGAEQYF.

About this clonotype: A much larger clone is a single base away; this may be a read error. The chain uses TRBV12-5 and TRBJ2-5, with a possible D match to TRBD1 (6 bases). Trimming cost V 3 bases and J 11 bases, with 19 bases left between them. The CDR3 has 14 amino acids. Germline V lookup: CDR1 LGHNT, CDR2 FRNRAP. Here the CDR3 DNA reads TGTGCTAGTGGTTTAGGTCTCCAGGGGCATGAGCAGTACTTC. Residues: CASGLGLQGHEQYF.

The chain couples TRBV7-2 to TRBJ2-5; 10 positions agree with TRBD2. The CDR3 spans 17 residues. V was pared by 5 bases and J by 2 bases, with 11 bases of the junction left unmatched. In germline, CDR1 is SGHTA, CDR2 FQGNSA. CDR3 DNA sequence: TGTGCCAGCAGCACCTCGTCTAGCGGGAGTGTTCAAGAGACCCAGTACTTC. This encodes CASSTSSSGSVQETQYF.

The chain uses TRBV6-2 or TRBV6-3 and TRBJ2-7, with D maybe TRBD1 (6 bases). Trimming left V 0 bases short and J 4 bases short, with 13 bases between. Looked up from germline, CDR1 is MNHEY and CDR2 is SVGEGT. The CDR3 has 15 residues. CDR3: CASSYSSGAVYEQYF. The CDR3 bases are TGTGCCAGCAGTTACTCGTCAGGGGCGGTGTACGAGCAGTACTTC.

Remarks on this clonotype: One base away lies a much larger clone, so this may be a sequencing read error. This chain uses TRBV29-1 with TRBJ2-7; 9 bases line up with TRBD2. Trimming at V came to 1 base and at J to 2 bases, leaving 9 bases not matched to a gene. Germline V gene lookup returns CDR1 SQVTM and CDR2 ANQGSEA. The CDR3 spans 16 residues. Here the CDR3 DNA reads TGCAGCGTTGAAGGGGGGGCTAGCGGGGCCACCTACGAGCAGTACTTC. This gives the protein CSVEGGASGATYEQYF.

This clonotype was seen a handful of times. This CDR3 reads CASSGVRYEQYF. The CDR3 bases are TGTGCCAGCAGTGGTGTGAGGTACGAGCAGTACTTC. The chain is built from TRBV28 and TRBJ2-7; D gene unclear. The V and J ends lost 5 bases and 4 bases respectively, with 9 bases between them. The CDR3 is 12 amino acids. Germline loops: CDR1 MDHEN, CDR2 SYDVKM. Looking up the rest from reference TRBV28 and TRBJ2-7 gives the full variable domain: DVKVTQSSRYLVKRTGEKVFLECVQDMDHENMFWYRQDPGLGLRLIYFSYDVKMKEKGDIPEGYSVSREKKERFSLILESASTNQTSMYLCASSGVRYEQYFGPGTRLTVT.

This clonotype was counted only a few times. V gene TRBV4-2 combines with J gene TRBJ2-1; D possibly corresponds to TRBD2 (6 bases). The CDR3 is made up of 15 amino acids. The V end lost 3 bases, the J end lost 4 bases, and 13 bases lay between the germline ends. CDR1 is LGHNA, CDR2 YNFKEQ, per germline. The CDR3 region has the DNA TGTGCCAGCAGCCAGGTTCGCGGGACTTACAATGAGCAGTTCTTC. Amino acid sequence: CASSQVRGTYNEQFF.

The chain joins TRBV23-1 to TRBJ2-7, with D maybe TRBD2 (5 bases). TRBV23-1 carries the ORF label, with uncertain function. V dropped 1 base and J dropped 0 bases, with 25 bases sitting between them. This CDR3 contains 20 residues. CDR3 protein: CASSQFSPESGREGSYEQYF. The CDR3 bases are TGCGCCAGCAGTCAATTTTCACCGGAAAGCGGCAGAGAGGGCTCCTACGAGCAGTACTTC.

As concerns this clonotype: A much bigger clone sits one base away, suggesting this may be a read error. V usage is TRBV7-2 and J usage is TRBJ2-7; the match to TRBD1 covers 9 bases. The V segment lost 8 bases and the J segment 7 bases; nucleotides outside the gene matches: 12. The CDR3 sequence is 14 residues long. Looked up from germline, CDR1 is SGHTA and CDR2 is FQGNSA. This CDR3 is CASLKGTGWSEQYF. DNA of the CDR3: TGTGCCAGCCTCAAAGGGACAGGGTGGAGTGAGCAGTACTTC.